The 26 T cell receptor beta chains below were found in one sample sequenced in a study of shared clonotypes between healthy human individuals. Repertoires were generated with immunoSEQ multiplex PCR, while TCRdb's copy carries only in-frame clones and drops some. This sample carries 550,000 to 800,000 clones, about 90% of them seen once, and the ten largest clones take 30% to 40%. The sample consisted of memory CD8+ T cells from PBMCs. Indicated subset: CD45RO+ cells pooled with CCR7-negative TemRA cells. Source of these receptors: a man aged 18-30 years in good health. Some clones in this sample may be carry-over from other donors' samples.

This chain uses TRBV4-2 with TRBJ2-7, with D perhaps assigned TRBD1 or TRBD2 (5 bases each). In germline, CDR1 is LGHNA, CDR2 YNFKEQ. The germline V and J ends were trimmed by 5 bases and 2 bases, with 16 bases remaining between them. The CDR3 consists of 15 residues. Written as DNA, the CDR3 is TGTGCCAGCAGCTCCCCCGGGACGGTTCCCTACGAGCAGTACTTC. Translation: CASSSPGTVPYEQYF.

The chain carries TRBV10-3 and TRBJ1-1; D gene ambiguous. CDR1 is ENHRY and CDR2 is SYGVKD in the germline V gene. This CDR3 has 13 residues. Between the trimmed V and J ends, which lost 2 bases and 2 bases, there was a span of 6 bases. CDR3: CAISENINTEAFF. CDR3 DNA: TGTGCCATCAGTGAGAACATAAACACTGAAGCTTTCTTT.

This clone showed up many times. The chain recombines TRBV28 with TRBJ2-6; D could derive from TRBD1 or TRBD2 (6 bases each). This CDR3 region has 19 residues. Trimming took 6 bases from V and 0 from J, leaving 21 bases between them. Germline assignment: CDR1 MDHEN and CDR2 SYDVKM. The CDR3 sequence: CASSDPRGGSLSGANVLTF. The CDR3 DNA sequence: TGTGCCAGCAGCGATCCCAGAGGGGGGTCCCTCTCTGGGGCCAACGTCCTGACTTTC.

V and J are TRBV6-4 and TRBJ2-2; the D call may be TRBD1 or TRBD2 (5 bases each). With 8 bases removed from V and 4 bases from J, the gap between germline ends came to 8 bases. The CDR3 totals 12 residues. Germline values: CDR1 MRHNA, CDR2 SNTAGT. The DNA of the CDR3 is TGTGCCAGCGAGGGGACCACCGGGGAGCTGTTTTTT. It specifies CASEGTTGELFF.

This chain joins TRBV27 and TRBJ2-7; perhaps TRBD1 as D (7 bases). The V and J ends lost 3 bases and 3 bases respectively, with 18 bases between them. Germline V gives CDR1 MNHEY, CDR2 SMNVEV (reference sequence). CDR3 length: 16 residues. In DNA, the CDR3 is TGTGCCAGCAGTTTCTCCAGGGGGGAGAATATCTACGAGCAGTACTTC. Amino acids: CASSFSRGENIYEQYF.

This chain connects TRBV4-1 to TRBJ2-7, with D possibly called TRBD1 or TRBD2 (6 bases each). Per germline, CDR1 MGHRA and CDR2 YSYEKL. The V end lost 1 base, the J end lost 3 bases, and 10 bases lay between the germline ends. There are 14 residues in the CDR3. The CDR3 DNA follows: TGCGCCAGCAGCCAAGGGGGGGCAGTCTACGAGCAGTACTTC. Its translation is CASSQGGAVYEQYF.

V gene TRBV30 combines with J gene TRBJ1-1; D perhaps matches TRBD1 (6 bases). This CDR3 is 14 amino acids long. Trimming took off 0 bases at V and 4 bases at J, with 12 bases between the two ends. Per germline, CDR1 GTSNPN and CDR2 SVGIG (reference sequence). The DNA for the CDR3 is TGTGCCTGGAGTGTACTTAGGGGGGGCACTGAAGCTTTCTTT. Protein: CAWSVLRGGTEAFF.

The chain combines TRBV7-2 with TRBJ2-7, with D perhaps matching TRBD1 (7 bases). The V gene's germline CDR1 is SGHTA and CDR2 FQGNSA. Trimming cost V 1 base and J 3 bases, with 19 bases left between them. The length of the CDR3 is 17 residues. The CDR3 nucleotides are TGTGCCAGCAGCTTAGTGCCGCAGGGGGGCTCGGACTACGAGCAGTACTTC. The encoded protein is CASSLVPQGGSDYEQYF.

The chain links TRBV7-3 to TRBJ2-5; TRBD2 aligns across 7 bases. CDR3 size: 17 residues. Germline CDR1 and CDR2: SGHTA and FQGTGA. Trimming at V came to 5 bases and at J to 3 bases, leaving 15 bases not matched to a gene. The CDR3 region has the DNA TGTGCCAGCAGCACAGGCGGGGGACGCTGGGTTAAAGAGACCCAGTACTTC. As protein: CASSTGGGRWVKETQYF.

V gene TRBV14 combines with J gene TRBJ2-1, with 14 bases that match TRBD2. V shed 4 bases, J shed 2 bases, and the junction held 7 bases outside the gene matches. Germline CDR1 and CDR2: SGHDN and FVKESK. The CDR3 contains 18 residues. The CDR3 here is CASSPGLAGEPTYNEQFF. The CDR3 DNA follows: TGTGCCAGCAGCCCGGGACTAGCGGGGGAACCTACCTACAATGAGCAGTTCTTC.

The rearrangement joins TRBV6-5 to TRBJ2-1, with TRBD2 matching 7 bases. The CDR3 totals 12 residues. Trimming cost V 4 bases and J 15 bases; bases outside gene matches: 9. Germline V gives CDR1 MNHEY, CDR2 SVGAGI. The CDR3 sequence: CASSSMGGGWFF. Written as DNA, the CDR3 is TGTGCCAGCAGTTCTATGGGGGGGGGTTGGTTCTTC.

The chain uses TRBV27 and TRBJ2-1; no definite D call. Trimming stripped 5 bases from V and 4 bases from J, with 12 bases between. The CDR3 consists of 14 residues. Per the germline V gene, CDR1 is MNHEY and CDR2 is SMNVEV (reference sequence). CDR3 amino acids: CASSQLELYNEQFF. As DNA, the CDR3 is TGTGCCAGCAGTCAGTTGGAGCTATACAATGAGCAGTTCTTC.

The genes are TRBV19 and TRBJ1-5, with D uncertain. CDR3 size: 14 residues. The germline CDR1 and CDR2 sequences are LNHDA and SQIVND (reference sequence). Trimming took off 5 bases at V and 0 bases at J, with 8 bases between the two ends. DNA of the CDR3: TGTGCCAGTAGTGTTCAGGATAGCAATCAGCCCCAGCATTTT. Its protein is CASSVQDSNQPQHF.

The chain recombines TRBV28 with TRBJ2-2; D call uncertain. CDR1 is MDHEN and CDR2 is SYDVKM in the germline V gene. This CDR3 has 13 residues. Trimming took off 3 bases at V and 5 bases at J, with 7 bases between the two ends. DNA of the CDR3: TGTGCCAGCAGTTTTTCCTGGACCGGGGAGCTGTTTTTT. Protein: CASSFSWTGELFF.

CDR3 sequence (DNA): TGTGCCACCGACGGACACTACGAGCAGTACTTC. Its protein is CATDGHYEQYF. The chain combines TRBV6-5 with TRBJ2-7, with D possibly matching TRBD1 (5 bases). The length of the CDR3 is 11 residues. In germline, CDR1 is MNHEY, CDR2 SVGAGI. V dropped 10 bases and J dropped 3 bases, with 10 bases sitting between them.

V gene TRBV13 combines with J gene TRBJ2-1; weak D call: TRBD2 (5 bases). V was shortened by 3 bases and J by 2 bases, with 14 bases between the two germline ends. CDR3 size: 16 residues. CDR1 and CDR2 (germline): PRHDT, FYEKMQ (reference sequence). The CDR3 sequence is CASSLVRERPYNEQFF. In nucleotides, the CDR3 is TGTGCCAGCAGCTTGGTGAGGGAGAGGCCCTACAATGAGCAGTTCTTC.

Concerning this clone itself: This is likely a read error, given that the CDR3 carries no conserved phenylalanine or tryptophan at its end. The chain recombines TRBV30 with TRBJ2-7; D not resolved. The germline V gene has CDR1 GTSNPN and CDR2 SVGIG (reference sequence). V was pared by 0 bases and J by 4 bases, with 10 bases between. The CDR3 sequence is 13 residues long. The CDR3 DNA sequence: TGTGCCTGGAGTGTACTACACGATTACGAGCAGTACCTC. Its protein is CAWSVLHDYEQYL.

The CDR3 here is CAISEARGYGYTF. The DNA for the CDR3 is TGTGCCATCAGTGAGGCCAGGGGGTATGGCTACACCTTC. This chain links TRBV10-3 with TRBJ1-2; 7 nucleotides align to TRBD1. Unmatched junction bases numbered 2, after V lost 2 bases and J lost 5 bases. The CDR3 loop spans 13 amino acids. Germline CDR1 reads ENHRY; CDR2 reads SYGVKD.

This clone was detected many times. The chain's CDR3 is CASRRPGTNLGELFF. The CDR3 DNA reads TGTGCCAGCAGACGCCCCGGGACTAACCTCGGGGAGCTGTTTTTT. The J gene is TRBJ2-2, the V gene TRBV28; TRBD2 aligns across 7 bases. The CDR3 runs to 15 residues. J was trimmed by 7 bases and V by 6 bases; bases with no gene match: 11. Germline assignment: CDR1 MDHEN and CDR2 SYDVKM.

The J gene is TRBJ2-7, the V gene TRBV5-4, with TRBD2 matching 8 bases. CDR1 and CDR2 (germline): SGHNT, YYREEE (reference sequence). V lost 6 bases to trimming and J lost 1 base; unmatched junction nucleotides: 6. This CDR3 is built from 14 residues. Written as DNA, the CDR3 is TGTGCCAGCACCGGGGGGGGAGAGTCCTACGAGCAGTACTTC. It translates to CASTGGGESYEQYF.

The V and J genes are TRBV27 and TRBJ2-7; D gene ambiguous. From germline, CDR1 is MNHEY and CDR2 SMNVEV (reference sequence). V lost 6 bases to trimming and J lost 3 bases, with 9 bases between them. The CDR3 spans 12 residues. This chain's CDR3 is CASRTKGYEQYF. The CDR3 DNA follows: TGTGCCAGCAGGACGAAAGGCTACGAGCAGTACTTC.

The chain couples TRBV19 to TRBJ2-7, with D uncertain. Trimming removed 3 bases from V and 4 bases from J, with 13 bases in between. The CDR3 spans 14 residues. Germline CDR1 is LNHDA and CDR2 is SQIVND (reference sequence). CDR3 region: CASSIADGEYEQYF. The DNA of the CDR3 is TGTGCCAGTAGTATTGCGGACGGTGAATACGAGCAGTACTTC.

This chain uses TRBV4-1 with TRBJ1-2; D may be TRBD1 (5 bases). The CDR3 is made up of 18 amino acids. V lost 0 bases and J 4 bases, leaving 21 bases between the germline ends. The germline V gene has CDR1 MGHRA and CDR2 YSYEKL. The CDR3 bases are TGCGCCAGCAGCCAAGAAGGGGCACTAGAAGGGGTTAGCTATGGCTACACCTTC. It is translated as CASSQEGALEGVSYGYTF.

V is TRBV7-9 and J is TRBJ1-1; tentative D call: TRBD1 (6 bases). Per germline, CDR1 SEHNR and CDR2 FQNEAQ (reference sequence). V was pared by 3 bases and J by 2 bases, with 13 bases between. The CDR3 loop spans 15 amino acids. As DNA, the CDR3 is TGTGCCAGCAGCTTCGGCAGGGGATTTAACACTGAAGCTTTCTTT. It is translated as CASSFGRGFNTEAFF.

The genes are TRBV19 and TRBJ1-1; 8 nucleotides align to TRBD1. With 6 bases clipped from V and 3 bases from J, the junction kept 21 bases outside the gene matches. CDR1 is LNHDA and CDR2 is SQIVND in the germline V gene (reference sequence). The CDR3 runs to 19 residues. The CDR3 DNA reads TGTGCCAGTAGCACGGACTGGACAGGGATCGCGGCGCTGTACACTGAAGCTTTCTTT. Translation gives CASSTDWTGIAALYTEAFF.

As DNA, the CDR3 is TGTGCCAGCAGTCTCCAGGGGAACCAAGAGACCCAGTACTTC. The encoded protein is CASSLQGNQETQYF. The rearrangement links TRBV6-5 to TRBJ2-5, with TRBD1 as a possible D gene (6 bases). In germline, CDR1 is MNHEY, CDR2 SVGAGI. This CDR3 comprises 14 residues. V lost 5 bases to trimming and J lost 0 bases, with 10 bases between them.